These T cell receptor beta chains were read from a single sample in a study of blood T cells in healthy people across ages. TCRdb re-called the 5' RACE reads through MiXCR, storing one row per CDR3 protein. The sample records about 930,000 distinct CDR3 sequences, almost 30% being singletons. These data were also filed under a second study, of T cells of mothers and their children.

Sample: blood. The receptors come from a woman aged 40-49 years in good health. Both conserved end residues are part of each CDR3. Fields, in order: V gene, J gene, clone size, D gene, CDR3 DNA, CDR3 protein. D genes are given only for firm matches. Clone size is not always given. Where it is, it says once, few, many or a class for expanded clones.

V: TRBV7-2
J: TRBJ2-3
size: few
D: TRBD2
DNA: TGTGCCAGCAGCTCCCTACTAGCGGGGGGCACGGATACGCAGTATTTT
CDR3: CASSSLLAGGTDTQYF

V: TRBV5-6
J: TRBJ2-3
size: NA
D: TRBD2
DNA: TGTGCCAGCAGCTTGTGGGGGAAGGAGAGCGGGGGGGGACCTACGCAGTATTTT
CDR3: CASSLWGKESGGGPTQYF

V: TRBV5-1
J: TRBJ1-4
size: few
D: NA
DNA: TGCGCCAGCAGAAACCTGCCGGGTAATGGAAAACTGTTTTTT
CDR3: CASRNLPGNGKLFF

V: TRBV5-4
J: TRBJ2-5
size: NA
D: NA
DNA: TGTACCAGCACCCGGCGGGGAGCCCAAGAGACCCAGTACTTC
CDR3: CTSTRRGAQETQYF

V: TRBV21-1
J: TRBJ1-2
size: NA
D: NA
DNA: TGTGCCAGCGCCATGCGCGAGGGAGATAACTATGGCTACACCTTC
CDR3: CASAMREGDNYGYTF

V: TRBV27
J: TRBJ2-7
size: many
D: NA
DNA: TGTGCCAGCAGTTTATCCCCGGGGGCGACCTACGAGCAGTACTTC
CDR3: CASSLSPGATYEQYF

V: TRBV6-5
J: TRBJ1-1
size: few
D: TRBD1
DNA: TGTGCCAGCAGCCAGGACAGGGGGGGAAACACTGAAGCTTTCTTT
CDR3: CASSQDRGGNTEAFF

V: TRBV6-1
J: TRBJ2-3
size: NA
D: NA
DNA: TGTGCCAGCTGCTGGAGGTCTTGGTCAGACACAGATACGCAGGATTTT
CDR3: CASCWRSWSDTDTQDF

V: TRBV27
J: TRBJ1-1
size: NA
D: NA
DNA: TGTGCCAGCAGCTTTAGTCAAGTAGCTGAAGCTTTCTTT
CDR3: CASSFSQVAEAFF

V: TRBV29-1
J: TRBJ2-7
size: NA
D: TRBD1
DNA: TGCAGCGTCGGGACAGGTAACTACGAGCAGTACTTC
CDR3: CSVGTGNYEQYF

V: TRBV25-1
J: TRBJ1-1
size: NA
D: NA
DNA: TGTGCCAGCAGTGAAACGATGGACACTGAAGCTTTCTTT
CDR3: CASSETMDTEAFF

V: TRBV12-3/TRBV12-4
J: TRBJ1-1
size: NA
D: NA
DNA: TGTGCCAGCAGTATACAGGGAGGGGGCACTGAAGCTTTCTTT
CDR3: CASSIQGGGTEAFF

V: TRBV20-1
J: TRBJ1-2
size: many
D: TRBD1
DNA: TGCAGCACCGACAGGGACTATGGCTACACCTTC
CDR3: CSTDRDYGYTF

V: TRBV7-9
J: TRBJ2-3
size: NA
D: TRBD2
DNA: TGTGCCAGCAGCTCCGGACTAGACTCCACAGATACGCAGTATTTT
CDR3: CASSSGLDSTDTQYF

V: TRBV5-1
J: TRBJ2-1
size: NA
D: TRBD1
DNA: TGCGCCAGCAGCTGGGCGGGGACAGGGGGCTATGAGCAGTTCTTC
CDR3: CASSWAGTGGYEQFF

V: TRBV5-1
J: TRBJ1-2
size: few
D: NA
DNA: TGCGCCAGCAGCTCAGACACCTATGGCTACACCTTC
CDR3: CASSSDTYGYTF

V: TRBV20-1
J: TRBJ1-2
size: NA
D: NA
DNA: TGCAGTGCTAGAGATAGGCGGGACCCCTATGGCTACACCTTC
CDR3: CSARDRRDPYGYTF

V: TRBV20-1
J: TRBJ2-7
size: NA
D: TRBD1
DNA: TGCAGTGCCGACGGACAGGGCTACGAGCAGTACTTC
CDR3: CSADGQGYEQYF

V: TRBV28
J: TRBJ2-7
size: many
D: NA
DNA: TGTGCCAGCAGTTCAGTGGGGGAGGCTAGCTACGAGCAGTACTTC
CDR3: CASSSVGEASYEQYF

V: TRBV4-2
J: TRBJ2-1
size: many
D: NA
DNA: TGTGCCAGCAGCCAAGATATTGTGTGGACAAGCTCCTACAATGAGCAGTTCTTC
CDR3: CASSQDIVWTSSYNEQFF

V: TRBV20-1
J: TRBJ2-1
size: many
D: NA
DNA: TGCAGTGCGTACAAGAATGAGCAGTTCTTC
CDR3: CSAYKNEQFF

V: TRBV6-4
J: TRBJ2-3
size: few
D: TRBD2
DNA: TGTGCCAGCAGTGAGGATCTAGCGGGGGCCGATACGCAGTATTTT
CDR3: CASSEDLAGADTQYF